Listed here are 9 T cell receptor beta chains from one sample, sequenced in a study of blood T cell repertoires in COVID-19. Data came from immunoSEQ multiplex PCR; TCRdb stores just in-frame clones and leaves some out. The sample records about 220,000 clones, roughly 86% being singletons. Sample: peripheral blood. The receptor source for this set is a woman aged 25 to 39 who had recovered from COVID-19.

This sequence joins TRBV9 and TRBJ2-5; 7 bases are shared with TRBD2. CDR3 length: 15 residues. Germline CDR1 and CDR2: SGDLS and YYNGEE. The ends lost 0 bases at V and 5 bases at J; junction bases unmatched: 7. Written as DNA, the CDR3 is TGTGCCAGCAGCGTAGAAGGGAGGGCTAGCGAGACCCAGTACTTC. Translated, it gives CASSVEGRASETQYF.

The V and J genes are TRBV7-3 and TRBJ2-3, with 15 bases fitting TRBD2. Germline CDR1 and CDR2: SGHTA and FQGTGA. The CDR3 spans 20 residues. The V and J ends lost 5 bases and 6 bases, in that order; junction bases with no gene match: 18. The CDR3 DNA sequence: TGTGCCAGCAGCCCCGGGGGACTAGCGGGGGGTACACCCGGTATGGATACGCAGTATTTT. As protein: CASSPGGLAGGTPGMDTQYF.

The chain recombines TRBV19 with TRBJ2-5; possibly TRBD2 for D (6 bases). V shed 1 base and J shed 4 bases, with 7 bases lying between them. The CDR3 sequence is 13 residues long. The germline gives CDR1 LNHDA, CDR2 SQIVND (reference sequence). CDR3 in amino acids: CASSIGGVETQYF. CDR3 DNA sequence: TGTGCCAGTAGTATAGGCGGGGTAGAGACCCAGTACTTC.

The chain links TRBV3-1 (or the pseudogene TRBV3-2) to TRBJ1-4, with D possibly matching TRBD1 (5 bases). V was cut by 2 bases and J by 0 bases, with 10 bases left in between. The CDR3 totals 16 residues. CDR1 LGHDT and CDR2 YNNKEL come from the germline V gene (reference sequence). The CDR3 bases are TGTGCCAGCAGCCAACCGCAGGGTGCAACTAATGAAAAACTGTTTTTT. This gives the protein CASSQPQGATNEKLFF.

This chain uses TRBV4-2 with TRBJ2-7, with 8 bases matching TRBD2. The CDR3 extends over 16 amino acids. Per the germline V gene, CDR1 is LGHNA and CDR2 is YNFKEQ. J gave up 2 bases and V 1 base, and 7 bases lay outside the gene matches. CDR3 DNA: TGTGCCAGCAGCCAAGGAATGGGCGGGGGGACCTACGAGCAGTACTTC. The encoded protein is CASSQGMGGGTYEQYF.

Here the CDR3 reads CASSQAGTSGGASGEQFF. The CDR3 nucleotides are TGCGCCAGCAGCCAAGCGGGGACTAGCGGGGGGGCCTCGGGTGAGCAGTTCTTC. This chain connects TRBV4-1 to TRBJ2-1; 16 positions match TRBD2. The CDR3 consists of 18 residues. Germline V gene lookup returns CDR1 MGHRA and CDR2 YSYEKL. Trimming cost V 1 base and J 9 bases; bases outside gene matches: 9.

V is TRBV5-1 and J is TRBJ2-1; 12 positions agree with TRBD2. The CDR3 loop spans 15 amino acids. In germline, CDR1 is SGHRS, CDR2 YFSETQ. Unmatched junction bases numbered 5, after V lost 4 bases and J lost 6 bases. The CDR3 sequence is CASSRGLAGFNEQFF. The CDR3 DNA reads TGCGCCAGCAGCCGTGGACTAGCGGGGTTCAATGAGCAGTTCTTC.

The V and J genes are TRBV13 and TRBJ2-4; 10 bases match TRBD1. Germline V gene data show CDR1 as PRHDT and CDR2 as FYEKMQ (reference sequence). V was pared by 2 bases and J by 8 bases, with 6 bases of the junction left unmatched. The CDR3 is made up of 15 amino acids. The CDR3 sequence is CASSLTTGGFDIQYF. In DNA form, the CDR3 reads TGTGCCAGCAGCTTAACGACAGGGGGCTTCGACATTCAGTACTTC. The full variable domain, completed using reference TRBV13 and TRBJ2-4, is AAGVIQSPRHLIKEKRETATLKCYPIPRHDTVYWYQQGPGQDPQFLISFYEKMQSDKGSIPDRFSAQQFSDYHSELNMSSLELGDSALYFCASSLTTGGFDIQYFGAGTRLSVL.

J is TRBJ2-7 and V is TRBV4-3, with 10 bases aligning to TRBD1. This CDR3 region has 15 residues. The V gene end was trimmed by 4 bases and the J gene end by 5 bases; junction bases not matched to a gene: 8. Germline V lookup: CDR1 LGHNA, CDR2 YSLEER. The CDR3 reads CASSPRTGGRNEQYF. The CDR3 nucleotides read TGCGCCAGCAGCCCACGGACAGGGGGAAGGAACGAGCAGTACTTC.